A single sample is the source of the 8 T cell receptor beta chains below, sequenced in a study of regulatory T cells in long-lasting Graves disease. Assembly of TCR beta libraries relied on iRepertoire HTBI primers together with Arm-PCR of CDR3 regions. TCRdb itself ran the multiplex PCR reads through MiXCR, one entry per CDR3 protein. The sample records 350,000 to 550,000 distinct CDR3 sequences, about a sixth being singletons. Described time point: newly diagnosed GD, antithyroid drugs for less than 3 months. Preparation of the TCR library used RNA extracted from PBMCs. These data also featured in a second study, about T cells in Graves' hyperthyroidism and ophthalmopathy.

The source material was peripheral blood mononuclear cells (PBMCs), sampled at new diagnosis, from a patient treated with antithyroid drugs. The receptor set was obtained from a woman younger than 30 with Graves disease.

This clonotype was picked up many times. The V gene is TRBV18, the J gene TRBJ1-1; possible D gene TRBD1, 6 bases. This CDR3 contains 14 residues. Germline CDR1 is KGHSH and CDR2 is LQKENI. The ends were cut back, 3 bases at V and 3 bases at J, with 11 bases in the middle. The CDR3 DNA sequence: TGTGCCAGCTCACCCGTGGGGGCCGACACTGAAGCTTTCTTT. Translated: CASSPVGADTEAFF.

The CDR3 DNA reads as TGTGCCAGCAGTAACCGGGACAGGGGGTGGAATGAGCAGTTCTTC. It encodes CASSNRDRGWNEQFF. The chain is built from TRBV6-1 and TRBJ2-1; 11 bases match TRBD1. V lost 5 bases and J lost 7; bases outside the gene matches: 7. This CDR3 has 15 amino acids. In germline, CDR1 is MNHNS, CDR2 SASEGT.

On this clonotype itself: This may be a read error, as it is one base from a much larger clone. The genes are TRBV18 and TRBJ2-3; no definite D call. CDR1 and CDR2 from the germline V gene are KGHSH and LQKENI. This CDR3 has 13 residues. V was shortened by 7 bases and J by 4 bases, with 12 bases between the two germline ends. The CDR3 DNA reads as TGTGCCAGCTTCTCGTATGCCCCAGATACGCAGTATTTT. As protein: CASFSYAPDTQYF.

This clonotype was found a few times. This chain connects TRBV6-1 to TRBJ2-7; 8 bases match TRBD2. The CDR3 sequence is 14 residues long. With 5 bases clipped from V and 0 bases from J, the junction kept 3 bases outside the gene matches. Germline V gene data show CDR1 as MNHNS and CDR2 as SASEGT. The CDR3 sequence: CASSQGLASYEQYF. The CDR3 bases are TGTGCCAGCAGTCAAGGACTAGCCTCCTACGAGCAGTACTTC.

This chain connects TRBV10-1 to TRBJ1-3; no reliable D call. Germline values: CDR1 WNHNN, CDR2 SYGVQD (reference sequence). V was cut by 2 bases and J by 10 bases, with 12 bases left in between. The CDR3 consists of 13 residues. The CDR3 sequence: CASSEVGDRTIYF. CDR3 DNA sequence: TGCGCCAGCAGTGAGGTGGGCGACCGGACCATATATTTT.

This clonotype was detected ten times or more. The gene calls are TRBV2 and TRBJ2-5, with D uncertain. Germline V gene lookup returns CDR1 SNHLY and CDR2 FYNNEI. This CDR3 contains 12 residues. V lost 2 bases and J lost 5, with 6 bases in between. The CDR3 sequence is CASSESAETQYF. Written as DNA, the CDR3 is TGTGCCAGCAGTGAATCGGCGGAGACCCAGTACTTC.

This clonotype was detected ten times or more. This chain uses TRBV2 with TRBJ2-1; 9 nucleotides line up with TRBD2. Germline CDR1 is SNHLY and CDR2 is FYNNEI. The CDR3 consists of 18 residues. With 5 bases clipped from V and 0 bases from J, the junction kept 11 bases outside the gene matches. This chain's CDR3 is CASSPYPTSGSSYNEQFF. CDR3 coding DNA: TGTGCCAGCAGTCCTTATCCTACTAGCGGGTCCTCCTACAATGAGCAGTTCTTC.

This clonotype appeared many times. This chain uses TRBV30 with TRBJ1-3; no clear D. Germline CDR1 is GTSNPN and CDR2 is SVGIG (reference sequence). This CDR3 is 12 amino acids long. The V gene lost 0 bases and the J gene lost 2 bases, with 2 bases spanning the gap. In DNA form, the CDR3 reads TGTGCCTGGAGTGTAACTGGAAACACCATATATTTT. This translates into CAWSVTGNTIYF.